Listed here are 23 T cell receptor beta chains from one sample, sequenced in a study of response to subunit inactivated influenza vaccine. TCRdb fed the RT-PCR reads into MiXCR, producing one record per CDR3 protein. The table shows approximately 730,000 distinct CDR3 sequences, with roughly 14% occurring only once. This specimen was PBMCs from blood, taken less than 15 days before vaccination. All receptors come from a man aged 50 or older who received an inactivated influenza vaccine.

This clonotype was seen more than once but under ten times. The chain recombines TRBV18 with TRBJ2-2; D unresolved. Looked up from germline, CDR1 is KGHSH and CDR2 is LQKENI. The V gene lost 8 bases and the J gene lost 3 bases, with 16 bases spanning the gap. CDR3 length equals 15 residues. The CDR3 DNA is TGTGCCAGCGCTCCCCGTTTGGATTACACCGGGGAGCTGTTTTTT. Translating gives CASAPRLDYTGELFF.

This clonotype showed up just a few times. CDR3 loop: CAWSVGGTANYGYTF. CDR3 sequence (DNA): TGTGCCTGGAGTGTAGGGGGGACAGCTAACTATGGCTACACCTTC. The chain carries TRBV30 and TRBJ1-2; 7 bases fit TRBD1. The CDR3 is 15 residues long. Germline V gene data show CDR1 as GTSNPN and CDR2 as SVGIG (reference sequence). Germline trimming cut 0 bases from V and 0 bases from J; bases unmatched to any gene: 4.

Here the CDR3 DNA reads TGTGCCAGCAGGGGAGGGGGGGGCTCCTACAATGAGCAGTTCTTC. Its translation: CASRGGGGSYNEQFF. The J gene is TRBJ2-1, the V gene TRBV28, with D perhaps TRBD2 (7 bases). CDR1 and CDR2 from the germline V gene are MDHEN and SYDVKM. The CDR3 has 15 amino acids. Trimming stripped 6 bases from V and 0 bases from J, with 12 bases between.

The V gene is TRBV7-8, the J gene TRBJ2-7; D not certain. Germline lookup yields CDR1 SGHVS and CDR2 FQNEAQ. CDR3 length: 14 amino acids. V was pared by 5 bases and J by 2 bases, with 13 bases between. The CDR3 sequence: CASSLMKAAYEQYF. DNA of the CDR3: TGTGCCAGCAGCCTAATGAAGGCAGCCTACGAGCAGTACTTC. Full variable domain (missing parts from reference TRBV7-8 and TRBJ2-7): GAGVSQSPRYKVAKRGQDVALRCDPISGHVSLFWYQQALGQGPEFLTYFQNEAQLDKSGLPSDRFFAERPEGSVSTLKIQRTQQEDSAVYLCASSLMKAAYEQYFGPGTRLTVT.

This clonotype occurred many times. V usage is TRBV7-6 and J usage is TRBJ2-2, with D possibly being TRBD2 (5 bases). The CDR3 is 16 amino acids. Germline loops: CDR1 SGHVS, CDR2 FNYEAQ. Between the trimmed V and J ends, which lost 5 bases and 1 base, there was a span of 14 bases. CDR3 in amino acids: CASSPEGRGNTGELFF. DNA of the CDR3: TGTGCCAGCAGCCCCGAAGGACGGGGGAACACCGGGGAGCTGTTTTTT.

This clonotype has a handful of counts. The rearrangement joins TRBV19 to TRBJ1-6; tentatively, D is TRBD1 (5 bases). The CDR3 has 15 residues. The V end lost 7 bases, the J end lost 6 bases, and 16 bases lay between the germline ends. The germline V gene encodes CDR1 LNHDA and CDR2 SQIVND (reference sequence). CDR3 DNA: TGTGCCAGTACCCCCGGGGCAGATCTTAATTCACCCCTCCACTTT. This encodes CASTPGADLNSPLHF.

This clonotype has ten or more counts. CDR3 region: CASSLATGSNEQFF. The CDR3, as DNA: TGCGCCAGCAGCTTGGCGACAGGGAGCAATGAGCAGTTCTTC. V usage is TRBV5-1 and J usage is TRBJ2-1, with TRBD1 matching 7 bases. There are 14 residues in the CDR3. With 0 bases clipped from V and 6 bases from J, the junction kept 3 bases outside the gene matches. Germline assignment: CDR1 SGHRS and CDR2 YFSETQ.

In its sample, this clonotype was seen a few times. V and J are TRBV5-1 and TRBJ2-1; maybe TRBD2 (6 bases). V lost 4 bases and J 2 bases, leaving 13 bases between the germline ends. There are 15 residues in the CDR3. The germline gives CDR1 SGHRS, CDR2 YFSETQ. The CDR3 region has the DNA TGCGCCAGCAGCCCCATAGCGGAAACCTACAATGAGCAGTTCTTC. Encoded protein: CASSPIAETYNEQFF.

This rearrangement joins TRBV20-1 to TRBJ1-6; D possibly corresponds to TRBD1 (6 bases). Trimming took off 1 base at V and 0 bases at J, with 10 bases between the two ends. CDR1 is DFQATT, CDR2 SNEGSKA, per germline (reference sequence). The CDR3 is 16 amino acids. This CDR3 reads CSARGTASSYNSPLHF. The CDR3 region has the DNA TGCAGTGCTAGAGGGACAGCGAGCTCCTATAATTCACCCCTCCACTTT.

This clonotype was counted many times. CDR3 residues: CASSGISGGAGEQFF. The CDR3 bases are TGCGCCAGCAGCGGAATTAGCGGGGGGGCCGGTGAGCAGTTCTTC. The rearrangement links TRBV5-1 to TRBJ2-1, with 11 bases fitting TRBD2. The CDR3 contains 15 residues. Germline CDR1 reads SGHRS; CDR2 reads YFSETQ. V trimming: 4 bases; J trimming: 9 bases; junction bases outside the gene matches: 9.

Ten or more counts support this clonotype. The rearrangement links TRBV7-9 to TRBJ2-5; D not resolved. The CDR3 sequence is 12 residues long. Trimming pared 3 bases from V and 5 bases from J, leaving 7 bases between. Germline V CDR1 and CDR2: SEHNR, FQNEAQ (reference sequence). The CDR3 sequence is CASSFPVETQYF. CDR3 sequence (DNA): TGTGCCAGCAGCTTTCCAGTGGAGACCCAGTACTTC.

In this sample, this clonotype turned up a few times. The rearrangement uses TRBV4-3 and TRBJ2-3; tentative D call: TRBD1 (5 bases). Germline V gives CDR1 LGHNA, CDR2 YSLEER. This CDR3 spans 15 amino acids. V was trimmed by 6 bases and J by 2 bases, leaving 15 bases between them. The CDR3 nucleotides read TGCGCCAGCAGAATAGGGGCATCCGACACAGATACGCAGTATTTT. Translation gives CASRIGASDTDTQYF.

V usage is TRBV27 and J usage is TRBJ2-7; TRBD1 might be the D (5 bases). Germline V gene lookup returns CDR1 MNHEY and CDR2 SMNVEV (reference sequence). Trimming cost V 5 bases and J 2 bases, with 10 bases left between them. The CDR3 extends over 13 amino acids. This CDR3 is CASSETETYEQYF. CDR3 bases: TGTGCCAGCAGTGAGACAGAAACCTACGAGCAGTACTTC.

This chain uses TRBV29-1 with TRBJ2-7; D gene unclear. The V end lost 8 bases, the J end lost 3 bases, and 14 bases lay between the germline ends. Looked up from germline, CDR1 is SQVTM and CDR2 is ANQGSEA. The CDR3 spans 12 residues. The CDR3 DNA reads TGCAGCATAGGGTTTACCCGCTACGAGCAGTACTTC. It codes for CSIGFTRYEQYF.

This clonotype was detected only a few times. The chain couples TRBV11-2 to TRBJ2-1; 7 bases match TRBD1. After removal of 2 bases from V and 7 bases from J, the junction contained 8 bases not matched to a gene. The CDR3 is 15 amino acids. Germline lookup yields CDR1 SGHAT and CDR2 FQNNGV. CDR3 coding DNA: TGTGCCAGCAGCTTAAACAGGGGTAAGGGTAATGAGCAGTTCTTC. Translating gives CASSLNRGKGNEQFF.

This rearrangement joins TRBV6-6 to TRBJ1-3; D remains ambiguous. The germline gives CDR1 MNHNY, CDR2 SVGAGI (reference sequence). The CDR3 consists of 13 residues. V lost 8 bases and J 0 bases, leaving 8 bases between the germline ends. The CDR3 region has the DNA TGTGCCAGCCTAAGGGACTCTGGAAACACCATATATTTT. As protein: CASLRDSGNTIYF.

This clonotype was seen many times. The chain recombines TRBV6-1 with TRBJ2-3; D might be TRBD2 (6 bases). The CDR3 is made up of 14 amino acids. Germline V gene lookup returns CDR1 MNHNS and CDR2 SASEGT. V was trimmed by 11 bases and J by 2 bases, leaving 17 bases between them. The CDR3 protein is CAHSSSGPTDTQYF. The CDR3 DNA reads TGTGCCCATTCAAGTAGCGGACCCACAGATACGCAGTATTTT.

This clonotype was counted ten times or more. J is TRBJ2-3 and V is TRBV5-1; D unclear. Trimming pared 4 bases from V and 5 bases from J, leaving 14 bases between. Germline V gene lookup returns CDR1 SGHRS and CDR2 YFSETQ. This CDR3 is 14 amino acids long. CDR3 bases: TGCGCCAGCAGCCCCGGAACGTCGGGAGATACGCAGTATTTT. It is translated as CASSPGTSGDTQYF.

This clonotype occurred many times. The V and J genes are TRBV27 and TRBJ2-3; TRBD2 agrees at 7 bases. Germline V gene data show CDR1 as MNHEY and CDR2 as SMNVEV (reference sequence). J lost 14 bases, V lost 9 bases, and 14 bases had no gene match. The CDR3 runs to 12 residues. CDR3 in amino acids: CASSHPGREAYF. The CDR3 bases are TGTGCCAGTTCGCATCCGGGACGGGAGGCGTATTTT.

This clonotype was recorded at least ten times. This chain connects TRBV12-5 to TRBJ1-1, with 7 bases fitting TRBD1. Germline V CDR1 and CDR2: LGHNT, FRNRAP. J was trimmed by 1 base and V by 5 bases; bases with no gene match: 10. The CDR3 loop spans 16 amino acids. The CDR3 coding sequence is TGTGCTAGTGGTAACCGCAGGACAGGAGCGAACACTGAAGCTTTCTTT. Translation: CASGNRRTGANTEAFF.

The V call is TRBV6-5, the J call TRBJ2-1, with TRBD2 matching over 8 bases. The CDR3 is made up of 14 amino acids. Germline V lookup: CDR1 MNHEY, CDR2 SVGAGI. The V segment lost 2 bases and the J segment 8 bases; nucleotides outside the gene matches: 5. CDR3: CASSYMRGADEQFF. CDR3 bases: TGTGCCAGCAGTTACATGCGGGGGGCGGATGAGCAGTTCTTC.

The V gene is TRBV3-1, the J gene TRBJ1-2; D may be TRBD1 (5 bases). The CDR3 consists of 14 residues. The V gene's germline CDR1 is LGHDT and CDR2 YNNKEL (reference sequence). The germline V and J ends were trimmed by 0 bases and 8 bases, with 13 bases remaining between them. DNA for the CDR3: TGTGCCAGCAGCCAAGACGGGACGGGACTAGGCTACACCTTC. It specifies CASSQDGTGLGYTF.

This clonotype was counted at least ten times. The CDR3 nucleotides are TGCGCCAGCAGCCCGGGGGGGACAGGGAACTACGAGCAGTACTTC. It translates to CASSPGGTGNYEQYF. The rearrangement links TRBV5-1 to TRBJ2-7, with TRBD1 as a possible D gene (9 bases). This CDR3 is built from 15 residues. CDR1 SGHRS and CDR2 YFSETQ come from the germline V gene. Trimming shortened V by 4 bases and J by 3 bases, and 17 bases separated the two germline ends.